The present T cell receptor (beta chain) was sequenced within a study of Graves' ophthalmopathy and Graves' hyperthyroidism. Regarding the study as a whole: Among expanded thyroid clonotypes above 0.001 frequency, most also occurred in blood. Discriminating ophthalmopathy from stable hyperthyroidism, a 13-signature model attained a sensitivity of over 85% and a specificity of 81.08%.

For repertoire sequencing, the TCR beta CDR3 regions were amplified from RNA transcripts. Second-round multiplex PCR followed a first-round RT-PCR using HTBI primers. One entry per CDR3 protein results from TCRdb running MiXCR on the multiplex PCR reads. The table shows tens of thousands of distinct CDR3 sequences, with over 40% occurring only once. With respect to this clonotype: Its antigen is not known.

This CDR3 is 13 amino acids long. CDR1 and CDR2 (germline): SQVTM, ANQGSEA. V gave up 6 bases and J gave up 2 bases, with 13 bases separating them. This TCR was recovered from an adult man with Graves' ophthalmopathy. Sequencing was done on a sample of peripheral blood. This chain links TRBV29-1 with TRBJ1-1; tentative D call: TRBD1 (6 bases). The CDR3 spells CSVATGINTEAFF. In nucleotides, the CDR3 is TGCAGCGTAGCAACAGGGATAAACACTGAAGCTTTCTTT.